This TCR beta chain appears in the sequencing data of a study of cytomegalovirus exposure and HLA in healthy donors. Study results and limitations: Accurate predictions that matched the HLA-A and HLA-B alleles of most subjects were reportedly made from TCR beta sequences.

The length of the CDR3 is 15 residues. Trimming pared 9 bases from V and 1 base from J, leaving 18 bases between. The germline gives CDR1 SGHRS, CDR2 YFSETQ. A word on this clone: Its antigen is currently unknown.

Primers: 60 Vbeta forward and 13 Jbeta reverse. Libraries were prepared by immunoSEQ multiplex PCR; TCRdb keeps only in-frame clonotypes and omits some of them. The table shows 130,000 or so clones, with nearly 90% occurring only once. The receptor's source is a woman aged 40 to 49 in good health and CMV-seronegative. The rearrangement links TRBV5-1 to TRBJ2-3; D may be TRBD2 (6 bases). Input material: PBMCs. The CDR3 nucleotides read TGCGCCACCTCACCGCTTCCGGGGGGCACAGATACGCAGTATTTT. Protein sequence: CATSPLPGGTDTQYF.